This TCR beta chain emerged from a study of blood T cell repertoires in COVID-19. Turning to the study itself: The United States, Italy and Spain were the sources of the acute and convalescent COVID-19 samples. T cells, B-cell-depleted T cells, or PBMCs provided the cDNA or gDNA that served as material.

CDR1 and CDR2 (germline): SGHDT, YYEEEE. The ends were cut back, 4 bases at V and 0 bases at J, with 16 bases in the middle. The CDR3 is 16 residues long. The protocol was immunoSEQ multiplex PCR, while the TCRdb copy is restricted to in-frame clones and leaves out a portion. The data contain a few hundred thousand clones, around nine tenths of them seen just once; the ten biggest clones take up just under 4%. This clone was counted between two and nine times. In Seattle, patients joined the study during active infection and were tracked longitudinally. The TCR was taken from a woman aged 55-69 years with COVID-19, enrolled during active disease. The sequencing input was peripheral blood. V is TRBV5-6 and J is TRBJ1-1, with D hard to call. The CDR3 DNA reads TGTGCCAGCAGCCCGTTAACAGCTCAAATGAACACTGAAGCTTTCTTT. It encodes CASSPLTAQMNTEAFF.